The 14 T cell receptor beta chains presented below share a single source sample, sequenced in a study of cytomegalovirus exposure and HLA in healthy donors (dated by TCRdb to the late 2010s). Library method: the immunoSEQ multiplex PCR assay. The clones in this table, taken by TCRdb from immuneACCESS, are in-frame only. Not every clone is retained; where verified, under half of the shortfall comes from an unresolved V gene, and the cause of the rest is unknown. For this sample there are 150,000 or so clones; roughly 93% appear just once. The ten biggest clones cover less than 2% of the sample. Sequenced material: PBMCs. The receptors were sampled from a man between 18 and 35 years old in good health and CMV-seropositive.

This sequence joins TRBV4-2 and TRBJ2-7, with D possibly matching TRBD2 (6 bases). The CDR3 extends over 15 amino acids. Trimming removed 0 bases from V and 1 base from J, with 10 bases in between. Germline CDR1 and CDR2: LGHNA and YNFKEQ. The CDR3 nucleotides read TGTGCCAGCAGCCAAGATGTGACTAGGTCCTACGAGCAGTACTTC. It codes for CASSQDVTRSYEQYF.

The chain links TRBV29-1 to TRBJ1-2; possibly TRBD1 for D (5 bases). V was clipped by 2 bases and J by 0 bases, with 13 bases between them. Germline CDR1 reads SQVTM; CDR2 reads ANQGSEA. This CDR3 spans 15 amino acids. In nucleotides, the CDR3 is TGCAGCGTTGAAAACAGGTTTACCTCTAACTATGGCTACACCTTC. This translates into CSVENRFTSNYGYTF.

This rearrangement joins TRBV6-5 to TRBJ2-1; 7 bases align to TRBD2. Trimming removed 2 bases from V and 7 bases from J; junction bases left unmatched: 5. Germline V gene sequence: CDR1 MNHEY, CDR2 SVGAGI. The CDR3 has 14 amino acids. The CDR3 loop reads CASSYREGWNEQFF. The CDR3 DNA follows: TGTGCCAGCAGTTACAGGGAGGGATGGAATGAGCAGTTCTTC.

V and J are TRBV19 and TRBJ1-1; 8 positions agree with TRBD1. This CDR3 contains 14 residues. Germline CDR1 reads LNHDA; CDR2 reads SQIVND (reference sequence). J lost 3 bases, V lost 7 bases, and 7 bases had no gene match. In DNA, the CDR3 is TGTGCCAGTACCAGGGGGCAGGTCGACACTGAAGCTTTCTTT. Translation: CASTRGQVDTEAFF.

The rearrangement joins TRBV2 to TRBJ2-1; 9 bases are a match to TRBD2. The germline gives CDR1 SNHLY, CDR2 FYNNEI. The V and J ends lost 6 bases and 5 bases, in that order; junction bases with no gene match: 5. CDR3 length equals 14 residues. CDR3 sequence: CASSSSGVHNEQFF. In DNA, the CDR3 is TGTGCCAGCAGCTCTAGCGGGGTCCACAATGAGCAGTTCTTC.

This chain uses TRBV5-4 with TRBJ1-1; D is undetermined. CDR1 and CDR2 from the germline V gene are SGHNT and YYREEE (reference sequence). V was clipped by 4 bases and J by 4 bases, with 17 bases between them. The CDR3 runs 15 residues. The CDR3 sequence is CASSPGVGRPTEAFF. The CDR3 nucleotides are TGTGCCAGCAGCCCTGGGGTAGGGAGGCCCACTGAAGCTTTCTTT.

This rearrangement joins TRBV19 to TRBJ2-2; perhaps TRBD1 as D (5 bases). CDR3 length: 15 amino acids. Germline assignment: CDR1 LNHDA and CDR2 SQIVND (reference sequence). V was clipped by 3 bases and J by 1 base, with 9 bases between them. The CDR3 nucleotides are TGTGCCAGTAGTATGATAGGACAGAACACCGGGGAGCTGTTTTTT. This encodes CASSMIGQNTGELFF.

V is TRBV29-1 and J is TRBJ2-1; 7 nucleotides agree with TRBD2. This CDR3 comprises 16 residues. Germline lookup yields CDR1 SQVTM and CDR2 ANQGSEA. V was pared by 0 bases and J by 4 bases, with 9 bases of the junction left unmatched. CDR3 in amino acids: CSVEDLPSGRYNEQFF. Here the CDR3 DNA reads TGCAGCGTTGAAGATCTCCCTAGCGGACGTTACAATGAGCAGTTCTTC.

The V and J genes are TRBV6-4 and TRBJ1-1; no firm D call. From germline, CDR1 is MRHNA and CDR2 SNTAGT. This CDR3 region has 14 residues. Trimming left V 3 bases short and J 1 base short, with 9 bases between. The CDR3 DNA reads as TGTGCCAGCAGTGAATCCGTCTGGAACACTGAAGCTTTCTTT. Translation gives CASSESVWNTEAFF.

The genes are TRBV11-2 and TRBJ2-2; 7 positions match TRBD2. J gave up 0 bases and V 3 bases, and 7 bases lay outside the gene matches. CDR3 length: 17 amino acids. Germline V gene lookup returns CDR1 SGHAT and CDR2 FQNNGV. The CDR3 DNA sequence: TGTGCCAGCAGCTTTGGTCTCGCGGGAGCGAACACCGGGGAGCTGTTTTTT. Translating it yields CASSFGLAGANTGELFF.

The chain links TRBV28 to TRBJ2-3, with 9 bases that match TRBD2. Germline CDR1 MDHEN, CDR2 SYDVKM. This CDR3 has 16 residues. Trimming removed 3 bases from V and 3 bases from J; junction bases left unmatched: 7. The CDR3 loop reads CASSFPPSGKTDTQYF. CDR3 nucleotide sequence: TGTGCCAGCAGTTTTCCCCCTAGCGGGAAGACAGATACGCAGTATTTT.

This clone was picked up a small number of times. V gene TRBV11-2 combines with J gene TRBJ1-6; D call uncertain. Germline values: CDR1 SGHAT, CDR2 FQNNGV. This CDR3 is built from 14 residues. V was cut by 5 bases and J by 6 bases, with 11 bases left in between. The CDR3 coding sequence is TGTGCCAGCAGCGATCGACGGGGTAATTCACCCCTCCACTTT. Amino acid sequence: CASSDRRGNSPLHF.

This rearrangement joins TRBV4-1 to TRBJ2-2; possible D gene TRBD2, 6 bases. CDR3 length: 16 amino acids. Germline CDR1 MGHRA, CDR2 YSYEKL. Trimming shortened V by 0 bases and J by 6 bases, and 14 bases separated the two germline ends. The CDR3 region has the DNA TGCGCCAGCAGCCAAGAAAGTCGCCGACTAGCCGGGGAGCTGTTTTTT. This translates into CASSQESRRLAGELFF.

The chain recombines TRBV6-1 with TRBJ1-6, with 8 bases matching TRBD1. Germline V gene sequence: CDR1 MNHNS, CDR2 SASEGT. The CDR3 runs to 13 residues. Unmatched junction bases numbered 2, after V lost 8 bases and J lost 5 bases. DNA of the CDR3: TGTGCCAGCGAGACAGGGGATAATTCACCCCTCCACTTT. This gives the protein CASETGDNSPLHF.